The 12 T cell receptor beta chains listed next were all sequenced from one sample in a study of T cell responses to AZD1222 COVID-19 vaccine. Using immunoSEQ multiplex PCR, the repertoire was profiled, and TCRdb retains in-frame clones only, with some absent. This sample yields some 96,000 clones, of which 80% to 95% are seen a single time; 1.7% belongs to the top ten. The sequenced sample was peripheral blood, obtained on day 0 of AZD1222 vaccination. The receptors stem from an adult in good health.

Here the CDR3 DNA reads TGTGCCAGCAGTGGACTAGCGGGAGAAGAGACCCAGTACTTC. Amino acids: CASSGLAGEETQYF. The chain joins TRBV6-2 or TRBV6-3 to TRBJ2-5, with 13 bases matching TRBD2. The CDR3 has 14 amino acids. CDR1 is MNHEY and CDR2 is SVGEGT in the germline V gene. V was clipped by 5 bases and J by 3 bases; unmatched bases: 0.

The chain couples TRBV6-5 to TRBJ1-2; a weak D match, TRBD1 (6 bases). The CDR3 length is 13 residues. V dropped 7 bases and J dropped 2 bases, with 11 bases sitting between them. Germline V gene sequence: CDR1 MNHEY, CDR2 SVGAGI. CDR3 protein: CASMGGGNYGYTF. DNA for the CDR3: TGTGCCAGCATGGGGGGGGGCAACTATGGCTACACCTTC.

The chain is built from TRBV7-8 and TRBJ1-2, with D possibly being TRBD1 (6 bases). The CDR3 spans 16 residues. Trimming removed 5 bases at V and 4 bases at J, with 20 bases between. Germline CDR1 SGHVS, CDR2 FQNEAQ. CDR3 bases: TGTGCCAGCAGCCTTCTCGTGACAGGTCAACTCTATGGCTACACCTTC. This gives the protein CASSLLVTGQLYGYTF.

The table lists this clone with a count of one. The V call is TRBV10-3, the J call TRBJ2-7; possible D gene TRBD1, 5 bases. This CDR3 region has 13 residues. The V and J ends lost 4 bases and 4 bases respectively, with 11 bases between them. Germline-derived CDR1 and CDR2 are ENHRY and SYGVKD. This chain's CDR3 is CAISGGREYEQYF. The DNA for the CDR3 is TGTGCCATCAGTGGTGGCAGGGAATACGAGCAGTACTTC.

CDR3 protein: CASSRYPDSGNTIYF. The CDR3 coding sequence is TGTGCCAGTAGTAGATATCCGGACTCTGGAAACACCATATATTTT. The chain uses TRBV19 and TRBJ1-3; no clear D gene. V gave up 4 bases and J gave up 0 bases, with 10 bases separating them. CDR1 and CDR2 (germline): LNHDA, SQIVND (reference sequence). There are 15 residues in the CDR3.

This rearrangement joins TRBV5-4 to TRBJ2-7, with D perhaps TRBD2 (6 bases). V lost 6 bases and J lost 1, with 20 bases in between. The germline CDR1 and CDR2 sequences are SGHNT and YYREEE (reference sequence). The CDR3 runs 16 residues. CDR3 DNA: TGTGCCAGCACGGCAAGTCGGGGGAGTGGTTCCTACGAGCAGTACTTC. Encoded protein: CASTASRGSGSYEQYF.

This sequence joins TRBV30 and TRBJ2-7; a weak D match, TRBD2 (5 bases). Trimming cost V 0 bases and J 5 bases, with 14 bases left between them. The germline CDR1 and CDR2 sequences are GTSNPN and SVGIG (reference sequence). CDR3 length: 14 amino acids. In DNA form, the CDR3 reads TGTGCCTGGAGTGTACTAGGACCCCGACACGAGCAGTACTTC. Protein: CAWSVLGPRHEQYF.

J is TRBJ2-7 and V is TRBV5-1; D call uncertain. Germline V gene data show CDR1 as SGHRS and CDR2 as YFSETQ. The CDR3 is 14 amino acids. V lost 0 bases and J lost 0, with 7 bases in between. The CDR3 here is CASSLGPDSYEQYF. The CDR3 bases are TGCGCCAGCAGCTTGGGCCCTGACTCCTACGAGCAGTACTTC.

This clone was detected only once. V and J are TRBV7-3 and TRBJ2-1; D tentatively reads TRBD1 or TRBD2 (5 bases each). V was shortened by 5 bases and J by 3 bases, with 14 bases between the two germline ends. This CDR3 comprises 15 residues. The germline V gene encodes CDR1 SGHTA and CDR2 FQGTGA. CDR3 residues: CASSRWGYGYNEQFF. CDR3 DNA sequence: TGTGCCAGCAGCCGTTGGGGGTATGGCTACAATGAGCAGTTCTTC.

The J gene is TRBJ2-1, the V gene TRBV28; the D gene could be TRBD1 or TRBD2 (6 bases each). The CDR3 loop spans 17 amino acids. The V gene lost 5 bases and the J gene lost 4 bases, with 21 bases spanning the gap. The germline V gene has CDR1 MDHEN and CDR2 SYDVKM. This chain's CDR3 is CASSPNLVGGAYNEQFF. The CDR3, as DNA: TGTGCCAGCAGTCCCAACTTAGTGGGGGGCGCGTACAATGAGCAGTTCTTC. Filled out from reference TRBV28 and TRBJ2-1, the complete variable domain reads DVKVTQSSRYLVKRTGEKVFLECVQDMDHENMFWYRQDPGLGLRLIYFSYDVKMKEKGDIPEGYSVSREKKERFSLILESASTNQTSMYLCASSPNLVGGAYNEQFFGPGTRLTVL.

The J gene is TRBJ1-2, the V gene TRBV15; tentatively, D is TRBD1 (6 bases). V was cut by 5 bases and J by 4 bases, with 20 bases left in between. The CDR3 contains 16 residues. The V gene's germline CDR1 is LNHNV and CDR2 YYDKDF (reference sequence). CDR3 residues: CATSPTSTGRGYGYTF. In DNA, the CDR3 is TGTGCCACCAGCCCGACCTCTACAGGGAGGGGCTATGGCTACACCTTC.

This chain uses TRBV6-6 with TRBJ2-7, with a possible D match to TRBD2 (5 bases). Germline V gives CDR1 MNHNY, CDR2 SVGAGI (reference sequence). V was cut by 0 bases and J by 3 bases, with 15 bases left in between. The CDR3 spans 16 residues. Here the CDR3 reads CASSYSSSGLNYEQYF. CDR3 coding DNA: TGTGCCAGCAGTTACTCTTCGAGCGGTCTTAACTACGAGCAGTACTTC.